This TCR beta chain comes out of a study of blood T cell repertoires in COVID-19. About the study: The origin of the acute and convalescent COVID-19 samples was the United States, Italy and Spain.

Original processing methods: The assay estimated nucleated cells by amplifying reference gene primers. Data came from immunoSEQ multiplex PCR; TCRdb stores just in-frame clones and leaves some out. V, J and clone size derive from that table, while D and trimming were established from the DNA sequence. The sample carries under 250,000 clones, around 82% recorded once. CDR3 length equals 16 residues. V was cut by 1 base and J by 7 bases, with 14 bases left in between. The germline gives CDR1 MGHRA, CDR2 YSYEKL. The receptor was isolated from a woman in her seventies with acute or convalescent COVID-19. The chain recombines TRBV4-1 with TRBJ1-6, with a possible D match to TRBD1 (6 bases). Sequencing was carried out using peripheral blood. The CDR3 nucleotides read TGCGCCAGCAGCCAAGTTGTGACAGGACGGAATTCACCCCTCCACTTT. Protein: CASSQVVTGRNSPLHF.